This passage covers 10 T cell receptor beta chains from one sample sequenced in a study of blood T cell repertoires in COVID-19 (dated by TCRdb to between 2020 and 2021). The protocol used for the library was the immunoSEQ multiplex PCR assay. Drawn from immuneACCESS, this table holds only the in-frame rearrangements with V and J called that TCRdb kept. Clones are partly lost; checked studies trace under half to an unresolved V gene and leave the rest unexplained. In all, the sample holds a few hundred thousand clones, and 85% of those were seen once. The leading ten clones occupy 3.6% of the sample. The sample was peripheral blood. These receptors originate from a woman between 18 and 30 years old with acute or convalescent COVID-19.

CDR3 region: CASSSGETDTIYF. The CDR3 coding sequence is TGCGCCAGCAGCTCAGGGGAAACGGACACCATATATTTT. The chain joins TRBV5-1 to TRBJ1-3; tentatively, D is TRBD1 (6 bases). CDR1 is SGHRS, CDR2 YFSETQ, per germline. V lost 3 bases to trimming and J lost 8 bases, with 12 bases between them. This CDR3 spans 13 amino acids.

The CDR3 protein is CASSQTRTGRDEQYF. The CDR3 DNA sequence: TGTGCCAGCAGCCAGACCCGGACAGGGAGGGACGAGCAGTACTTC. The chain uses TRBV7-9 and TRBJ2-7; weak D call: TRBD1 (8 bases). CDR1 SEHNR and CDR2 FQNEAQ come from the germline V gene (reference sequence). V lost 5 bases, J lost 5 bases, and 19 bases lay in between. The CDR3 is made up of 15 amino acids.

V and J are TRBV4-1 and TRBJ1-6; 8 bases align to TRBD1. Germline CDR1 MGHRA, CDR2 YSYEKL. The V and J ends lost 2 bases and 5 bases, in that order; junction bases with no gene match: 5. This CDR3 spans 16 amino acids. The CDR3 DNA is TGCGCCAGCAGCCAACAGGGGGCGCGAGATAATTCACCCCTCCACTTT. This codes for CASSQQGARDNSPLHF.

The chain couples TRBV27 to TRBJ1-5, with D tentatively TRBD1 (6 bases). The germline V gene has CDR1 MNHEY and CDR2 SMNVEV (reference sequence). The CDR3 contains 17 residues. The V end was cut by 6 bases, the J end by 3 bases, with 21 bases between. The CDR3: CASRPSYREWVNQPQHF. The CDR3 DNA sequence: TGTGCCAGCAGACCATCCTACAGGGAATGGGTCAATCAGCCCCAGCATTTT.

The V and J genes are TRBV28 and TRBJ2-7, with D tentatively TRBD2 (5 bases). The V end was cut by 3 bases, the J end by 5 bases, with 8 bases between. Germline V lookup: CDR1 MDHEN, CDR2 SYDVKM. CDR3 length: 12 residues. The CDR3 coding sequence is TGTGCCAGCAGTTTCAGAGGGAACGAGCAGTACTTC. This sequence encodes CASSFRGNEQYF.

The rearrangement uses TRBV11-2 and TRBJ1-6; 7 nucleotides line up with TRBD1. Germline V gene lookup returns CDR1 SGHAT and CDR2 FQNNGV. J gave up 6 bases and V 3 bases, and 8 bases lay outside the gene matches. The CDR3 runs 16 residues. The CDR3, as DNA: TGTGCCAGCAGCTTCCAAGTTACAGGGGTTAATTCACCCCTCCACTTT. Translating gives CASSFQVTGVNSPLHF.

V gene TRBV2 combines with J gene TRBJ2-2, with TRBD2 matching 7 bases. Germline assignment: CDR1 SNHLY and CDR2 FYNNEI. The CDR3 covers 15 residues. The V gene end was trimmed by 5 bases and the J gene end by 7 bases; junction bases not matched to a gene: 10. The DNA for the CDR3 is TGTGCCAGCAGTTCCTGGACTAGTCGGGTCGGGGAGCTGTTTTTT. This translates into CASSSWTSRVGELFF.

V gene TRBV6-5 combines with J gene TRBJ1-2; 9 nucleotides match TRBD1. Germline V gene lookup returns CDR1 MNHEY and CDR2 SVGAGI. V lost 4 bases and J lost 8; bases outside the gene matches: 11. The CDR3 runs to 15 residues. The CDR3 spells CASSSRRVGQGGYTF. The DNA of the CDR3 is TGTGCCAGCAGTTCCCGTAGAGTGGGACAGGGAGGCTACACCTTC.

The V call is TRBV25-1, the J call TRBJ1-2; 8 bases are shared with TRBD1. CDR3 length: 13 amino acids. V gave up 6 bases and J gave up 7 bases; unmatched junction bases: 7. Germline V gene sequence: CDR1 MGHDK, CDR2 SYGVNS. DNA of the CDR3: TGTGCCAGCAGCAGGACAGGGCGGGCTGGCTACACCTTC. Translated, it gives CASSRTGRAGYTF.

As regards this clone: Distinct nucleotide sequences in the sample also encode this CDR3. J is TRBJ1-6 and V is TRBV9; TRBD1 matches 11 bases. V lost 2 bases, J lost 9 bases, and 4 bases stayed unmatched. The CDR3 sequence is 15 residues long. From germline, CDR1 is SGDLS and CDR2 YYNGEE. In DNA, the CDR3 is TGTGCCAGCAGCGTCGGGGGACAGGGGGGTTCACCCCTCCACTTT. Translated, it gives CASSVGGQGGSPLHF.